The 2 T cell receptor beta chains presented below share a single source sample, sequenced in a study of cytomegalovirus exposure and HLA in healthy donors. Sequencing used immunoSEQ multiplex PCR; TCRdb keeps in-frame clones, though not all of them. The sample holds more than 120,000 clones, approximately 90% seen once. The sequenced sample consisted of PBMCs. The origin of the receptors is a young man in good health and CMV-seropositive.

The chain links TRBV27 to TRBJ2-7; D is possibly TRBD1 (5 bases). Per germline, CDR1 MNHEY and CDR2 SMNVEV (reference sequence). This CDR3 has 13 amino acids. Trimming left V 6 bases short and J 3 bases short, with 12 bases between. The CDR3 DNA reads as TGTGCCAGCAGGATAGGGGCAGTCTACGAGCAGTACTTC. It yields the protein CASRIGAVYEQYF.

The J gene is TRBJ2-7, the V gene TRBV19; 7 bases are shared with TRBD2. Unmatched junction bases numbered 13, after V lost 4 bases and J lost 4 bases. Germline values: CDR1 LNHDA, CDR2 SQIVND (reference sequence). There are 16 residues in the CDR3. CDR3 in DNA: TGTGCCAGTAGTACTTCCACGCGGGGGAATGGGTACGAGCAGTACTTC. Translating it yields CASSTSTRGNGYEQYF. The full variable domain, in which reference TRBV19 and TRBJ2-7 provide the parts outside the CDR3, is DGGITQSPKYLFRKEGQNVTLSCEQNLNHDAMYWYRQDPGQGLRLIYYSQIVNDFQKGDIAEGYSVSREKKESFPLTVTSAQKNPTAFYLCASSTSTRGNGYEQYFGPGTRLTVT.